These 5 T cell receptor beta chains were sequenced from one sample in a study of blood T cells in healthy people across ages. Through a sample-barcoded 5' primer and a J-beta primer mix, a second PCR was run for roughly 7 to 11 cycles. TCRdb re-derived calls from the 5' RACE reads in MiXCR, one entry per CDR3 protein. This table has 1,100,000 or so distinct CDR3 sequences, 40% to 55% appearing once. The sequenced sample was blood. The receptors were gathered from a woman aged 55-75 years in good health.

V and J are TRBV11-2 and TRBJ2-3, with D perhaps matching TRBD2 (6 bases). The length of the CDR3 is 16 residues. With 1 base removed from V and 4 bases from J, the gap between germline ends came to 15 bases. The germline gives CDR1 SGHAT, CDR2 FQNNGV. The DNA for the CDR3 is TGTGCCAGCAGCTTAGGGGCGGGGCCAAGACCAGATACGCAGTATTTT. This gives the protein CASSLGAGPRPDTQYF.

V usage is TRBV15 and J usage is TRBJ2-1; D may be TRBD1 (6 bases). V gave up 1 base and J gave up 6 bases, with 13 bases separating them. The CDR3 has 15 residues. Germline V gene sequence: CDR1 LNHNV, CDR2 YYDKDF (reference sequence). CDR3 amino acids: CATSRGGTGRNEQFF. As DNA, the CDR3 is TGTGCCACCAGCAGAGGAGGAACAGGGCGCAATGAGCAGTTCTTC.

The chain uses TRBV20-1 and TRBJ2-3; 8 positions match TRBD1. Per the germline V gene, CDR1 is DFQATT and CDR2 is SNEGSKA (reference sequence). The CDR3 has 16 residues. After removal of 2 bases from V and 2 bases from J, the junction contained 9 bases not matched to a gene. The CDR3 loop reads CSARPIDRGNTDTQYF. In DNA form, the CDR3 reads TGCAGTGCTAGACCTATAGACAGGGGAAACACAGATACGCAGTATTTT.

J is TRBJ2-2 and V is TRBV10-3, with 12 positions matching TRBD2. The CDR3 totals 17 residues. V gave up 4 bases and J gave up 9 bases; unmatched junction bases: 12. The V gene's germline CDR1 is ENHRY and CDR2 SYGVKD. Written as DNA, the CDR3 is TGTGCCATCAGTGGTTCGTCCTCGACTAGCGGGAGTAGGGAGCTGTTTTTT. As protein: CAISGSSSTSGSRELFF.

The chain couples TRBV21-1 to TRBJ2-4; TRBD2 is taken as the D call from the table, unchecked against the DNA. TRBJ2-7 explains the end of the DNA better; the J call may be wrong. TRBV21-1 is a documented pseudogene. The CDR3 consists of 18 residues. The CDR3 loop reads CASSNFPSAILFFSEQYF. The DNA for the CDR3 is TGTGCCAGCAGCAATTTCCCTAGCGCTATCCTTTTTTTTTCCGAGCAGTACTTC.